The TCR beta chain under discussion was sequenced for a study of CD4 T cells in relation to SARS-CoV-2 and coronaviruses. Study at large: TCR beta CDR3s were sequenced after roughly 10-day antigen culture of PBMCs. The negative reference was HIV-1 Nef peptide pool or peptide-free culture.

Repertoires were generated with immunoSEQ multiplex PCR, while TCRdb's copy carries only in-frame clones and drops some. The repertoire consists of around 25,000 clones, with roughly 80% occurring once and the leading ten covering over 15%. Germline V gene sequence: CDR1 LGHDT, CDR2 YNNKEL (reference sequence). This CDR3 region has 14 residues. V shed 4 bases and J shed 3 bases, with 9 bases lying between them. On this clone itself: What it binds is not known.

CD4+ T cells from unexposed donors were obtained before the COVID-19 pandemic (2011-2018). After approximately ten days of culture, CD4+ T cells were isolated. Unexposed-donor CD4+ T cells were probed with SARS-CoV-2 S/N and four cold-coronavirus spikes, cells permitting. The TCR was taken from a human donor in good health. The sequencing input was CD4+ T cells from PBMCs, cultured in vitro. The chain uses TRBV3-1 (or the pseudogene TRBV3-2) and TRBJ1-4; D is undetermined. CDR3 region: CASSLRHSNEKLFF. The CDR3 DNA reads TGTGCCAGCAGCCTCCGGCATTCTAATGAAAAACTGTTTTTT.